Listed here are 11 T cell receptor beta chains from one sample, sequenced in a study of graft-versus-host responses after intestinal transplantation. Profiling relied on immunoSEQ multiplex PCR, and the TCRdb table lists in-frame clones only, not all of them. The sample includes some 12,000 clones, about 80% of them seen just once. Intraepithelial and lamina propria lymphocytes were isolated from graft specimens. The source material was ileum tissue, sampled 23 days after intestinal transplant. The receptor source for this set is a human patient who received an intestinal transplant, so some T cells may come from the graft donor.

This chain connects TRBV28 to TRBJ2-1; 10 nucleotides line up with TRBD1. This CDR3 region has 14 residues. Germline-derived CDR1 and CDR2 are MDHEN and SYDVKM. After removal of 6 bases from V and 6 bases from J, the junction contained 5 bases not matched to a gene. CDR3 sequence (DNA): TGTGCCAGCAGCCAGACAGGGGGCGGCAATGAGCAGTTCTTC. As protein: CASSQTGGGNEQFF.

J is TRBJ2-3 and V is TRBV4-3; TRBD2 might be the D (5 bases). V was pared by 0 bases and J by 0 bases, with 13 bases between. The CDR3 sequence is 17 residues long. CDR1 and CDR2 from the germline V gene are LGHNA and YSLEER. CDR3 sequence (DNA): TGCGCCAGCAGCCAAGAGGTAGCGTACTCTAGCACAGATACGCAGTATTTT. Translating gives CASSQEVAYSSTDTQYF.

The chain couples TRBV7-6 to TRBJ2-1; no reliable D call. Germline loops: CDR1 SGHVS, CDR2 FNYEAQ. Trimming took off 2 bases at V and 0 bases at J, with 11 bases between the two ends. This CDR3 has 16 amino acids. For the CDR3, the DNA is TGTGCCAGCAGCTTAAGGACCCTTGGCTCCTACAATGAGCAGTTCTTC. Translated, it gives CASSLRTLGSYNEQFF.

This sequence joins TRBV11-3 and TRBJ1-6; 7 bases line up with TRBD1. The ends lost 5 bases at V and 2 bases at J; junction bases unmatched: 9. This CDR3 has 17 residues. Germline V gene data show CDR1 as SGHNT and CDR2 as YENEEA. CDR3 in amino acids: CASSPTGGGPYNSPLHF. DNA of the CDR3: TGTGCCAGCAGCCCAACCGGAGGGGGCCCCTATAATTCACCCCTCCACTTT. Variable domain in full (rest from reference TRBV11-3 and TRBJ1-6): EAGVVQSPRYKIIEKKQPVAFWCNPISGHNTLYWYLQNLGQGPELLIRYENEEAVDDSQLPKDRFSAERLKGVDSTLKIQPAELGDSAVYLCASSPTGGGPYNSPLHFGNGTRLTVT.

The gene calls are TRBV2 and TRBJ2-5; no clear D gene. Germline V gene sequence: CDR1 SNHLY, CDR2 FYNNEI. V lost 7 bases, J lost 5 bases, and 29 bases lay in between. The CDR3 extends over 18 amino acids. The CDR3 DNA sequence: TGTGCCAGCACCACGGATGGGGTAGTGGAAAAAATCTCGGAGACCCAGTACTTC. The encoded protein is CASTTDGVVEKISETQYF. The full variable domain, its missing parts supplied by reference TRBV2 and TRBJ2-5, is EPEVTQTPSHQVTQMGQEVILRCVPISNHLYFYWYRQILGQKVEFLVSFYNNEISEKSEIFDDQFSVERPDGSNFTLKIRSTKLEDSAMYFCASTTDGVVEKISETQYFGPGTRLLVL.

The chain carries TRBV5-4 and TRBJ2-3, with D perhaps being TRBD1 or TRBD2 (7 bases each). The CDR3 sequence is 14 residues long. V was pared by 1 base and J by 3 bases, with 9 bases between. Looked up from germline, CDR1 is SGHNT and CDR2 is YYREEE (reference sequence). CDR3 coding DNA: TGTGCCAGCAGCTTGCAGGGGGGGACAGATACGCAGTATTTT. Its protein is CASSLQGGTDTQYF.

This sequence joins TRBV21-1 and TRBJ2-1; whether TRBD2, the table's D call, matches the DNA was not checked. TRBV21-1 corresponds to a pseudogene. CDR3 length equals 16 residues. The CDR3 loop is CASSVRAGGAYNEQFF. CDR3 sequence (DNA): TGTGCCAGCAGCGTTCGAGCGGGGGGGGCATACAATGAGCAGTTCTTC.

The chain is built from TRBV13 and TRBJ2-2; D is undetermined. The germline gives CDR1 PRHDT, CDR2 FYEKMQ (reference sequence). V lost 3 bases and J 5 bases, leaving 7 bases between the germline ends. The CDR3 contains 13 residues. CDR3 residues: CASSFDNTGELFF. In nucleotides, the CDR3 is TGTGCCAGCAGCTTTGACAATACCGGGGAGCTGTTTTTT.

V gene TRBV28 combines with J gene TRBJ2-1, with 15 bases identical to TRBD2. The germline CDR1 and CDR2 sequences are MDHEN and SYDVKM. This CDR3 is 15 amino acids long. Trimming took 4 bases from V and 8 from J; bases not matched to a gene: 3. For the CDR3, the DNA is TGTGCCAGCAGTTCCCGGACTAGCGGGAGGGATGAGCAGTTCTTC. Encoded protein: CASSSRTSGRDEQFF.

The CDR3 nucleotides are TGCGCCAGCAGCCAAGACAGAGCATTGTCCTACGAGCAGTACTTC. Translation gives CASSQDRALSYEQYF. This chain joins TRBV4-1 and TRBJ2-7; D gene uncertain. Germline CDR1 MGHRA, CDR2 YSYEKL. The CDR3 length is 15 residues. Trimming shortened V by 0 bases and J by 1 base, and 10 bases separated the two germline ends.

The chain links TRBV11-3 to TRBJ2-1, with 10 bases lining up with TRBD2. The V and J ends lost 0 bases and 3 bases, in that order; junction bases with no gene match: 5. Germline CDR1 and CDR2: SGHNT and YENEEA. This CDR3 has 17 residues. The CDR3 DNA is TGTGCCAGCAGCTTAGATACTAGCGGGGTTAACTACAATGAGCAGTTCTTC. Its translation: CASSLDTSGVNYNEQFF.